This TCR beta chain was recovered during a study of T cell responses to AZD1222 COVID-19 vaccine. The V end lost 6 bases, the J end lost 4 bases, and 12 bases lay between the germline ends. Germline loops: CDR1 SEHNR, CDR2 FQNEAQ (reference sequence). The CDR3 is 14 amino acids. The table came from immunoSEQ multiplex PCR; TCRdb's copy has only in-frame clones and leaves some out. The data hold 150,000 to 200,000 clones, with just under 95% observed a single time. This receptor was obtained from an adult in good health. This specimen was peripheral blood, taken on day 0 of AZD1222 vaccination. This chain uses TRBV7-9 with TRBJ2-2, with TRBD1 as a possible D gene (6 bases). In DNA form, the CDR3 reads TGTGCCAGCAGACACAGGGTCGGCACCGGGGAGCTGTTTTTT. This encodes CASRHRVGTGELFF.